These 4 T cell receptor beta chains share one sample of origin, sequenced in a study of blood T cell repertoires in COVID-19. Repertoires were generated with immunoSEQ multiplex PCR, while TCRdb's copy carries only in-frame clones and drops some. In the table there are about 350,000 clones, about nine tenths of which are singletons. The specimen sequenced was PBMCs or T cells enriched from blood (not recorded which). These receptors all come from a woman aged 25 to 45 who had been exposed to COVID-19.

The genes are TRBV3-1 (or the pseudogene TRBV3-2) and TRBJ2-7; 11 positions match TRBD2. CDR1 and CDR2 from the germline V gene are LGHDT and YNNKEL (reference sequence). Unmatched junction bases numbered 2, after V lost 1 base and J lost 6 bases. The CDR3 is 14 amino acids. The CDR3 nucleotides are TGTGCCAGCAGCCAAGTCACTAGCGGGAGCGAGCAGTACTTC. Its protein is CASSQVTSGSEQYF.

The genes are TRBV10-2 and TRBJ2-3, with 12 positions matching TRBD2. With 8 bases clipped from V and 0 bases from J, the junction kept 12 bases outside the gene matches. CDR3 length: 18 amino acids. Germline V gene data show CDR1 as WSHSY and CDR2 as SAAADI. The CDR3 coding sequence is TGCGCCAGCCACCCCTCTAGCGGGAGGGCACGAAGCACAGATACGCAGTATTTT. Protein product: CASHPSSGRARSTDTQYF.

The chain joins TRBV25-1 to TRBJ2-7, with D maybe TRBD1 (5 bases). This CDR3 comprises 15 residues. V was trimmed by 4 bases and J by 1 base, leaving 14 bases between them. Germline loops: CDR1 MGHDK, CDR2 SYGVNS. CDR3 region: CASSGVVGASYEQYF. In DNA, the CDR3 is TGTGCCAGCAGTGGGGTAGTAGGGGCTTCCTACGAGCAGTACTTC.

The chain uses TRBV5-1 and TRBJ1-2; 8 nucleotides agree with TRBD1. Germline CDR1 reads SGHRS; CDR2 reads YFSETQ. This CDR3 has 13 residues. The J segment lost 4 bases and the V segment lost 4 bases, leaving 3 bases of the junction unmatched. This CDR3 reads CASSGGQGYGYTF. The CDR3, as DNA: TGCGCCAGCAGCGGCGGACAGGGCTATGGCTACACCTTC.